Listed here is a single T cell receptor beta chain. This entry belongs to a study of control samples from healthy donors and cancer patients. CDR1 is SGDLS, CDR2 YYNGEE, per germline. This CDR3 spans 16 amino acids. The J segment lost 1 base and the V segment lost 3 bases, leaving 3 bases of the junction unmatched. The protocol was immunoSEQ multiplex PCR, while the TCRdb copy is restricted to in-frame clones and leaves out a portion. The sample has 15,000 to 20,000 clones, about 88% seen once. This TCR was recovered from a woman aged 60-70 years with head and neck cancer. Sequences were obtained from PBMCs. This chain uses TRBV9 with TRBJ2-3; 12 positions match TRBD2. CDR3: CASSGGLAGRTDTQYF. The CDR3 DNA is TGTGCCAGCAGCGGAGGACTAGCGGGACGCACAGATACGCAGTATTTT.